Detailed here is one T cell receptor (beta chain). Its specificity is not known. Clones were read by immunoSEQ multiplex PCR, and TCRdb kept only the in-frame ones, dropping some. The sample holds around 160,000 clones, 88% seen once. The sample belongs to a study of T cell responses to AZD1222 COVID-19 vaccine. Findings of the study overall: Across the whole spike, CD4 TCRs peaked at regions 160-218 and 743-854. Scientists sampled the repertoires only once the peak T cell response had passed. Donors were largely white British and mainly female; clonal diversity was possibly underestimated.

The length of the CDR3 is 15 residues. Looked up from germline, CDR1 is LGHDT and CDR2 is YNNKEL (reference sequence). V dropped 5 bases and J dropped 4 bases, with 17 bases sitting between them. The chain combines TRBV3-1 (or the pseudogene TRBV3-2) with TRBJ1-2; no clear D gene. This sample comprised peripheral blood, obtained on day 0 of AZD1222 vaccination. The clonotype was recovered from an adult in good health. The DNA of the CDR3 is TGTGCCAGCAGCTTAAGGGAGGGTACGGGCTATGGCTACACCTTC. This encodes CASSLREGTGYGYTF.